This paragraph reports one T cell receptor beta chain. Antigen unknown. This specimen belongs to a study of T-cell memory formation after mild COVID-19. Study summary: Among the donors, TCR clusters were largely specific to each donor.

TCR alpha and TCR beta cDNA libraries carrying sample barcodes and UMIs were produced by 5'RACE using constant-segment primers. TCRdb called the 5' RACE reads again in MiXCR, with one record for every CDR3 protein. The sample includes about 110,000 distinct CDR3 sequences, around an eighth of them seen just once. Trimming left V 0 bases short and J 0 bases short, with 13 bases between. Germline values: CDR1 SGHRS, CDR2 YFSETQ. CDR3 length: 16 residues. Whole-study results and caveats: Whereas later expanders leaned CD4+, clones contracting day 15 to 85 showed a balanced CD4/CD8 makeup. CD4+ clones that contracted lay mainly in CM and EM; CD8+ ones lay in EMRA.

Sequenced sample: PBMCs or a T cell subset sorted from them (not recorded which). This TCR derives from an adult woman who had mild COVID-19 (a few samples of this study predate the infection). Cell type and time point are not known. This chain links TRBV5-1 with TRBJ2-7; D assignment may be TRBD1 or TRBD2 (6 bases each). CDR3 sequence (DNA): TGCGCCAGCAGCTTGGCCCGGGGGCTGAGCTCCTACGAGCAGTACTTC. Amino acids: CASSLARGLSSYEQYF.